This is a list of T cell receptor beta chains from one sample in a study of T cell responses to AZD1222 COVID-19 vaccine. Sequencing was performed with immunoSEQ multiplex PCR; in TCRdb, only in-frame clones are kept and a portion is missing. The sample contains about 84,000 clones, 70% to 90% of which appear only once. The sample in question was peripheral blood, obtained on day 0 of AZD1222 vaccination. The receptors originated from an adult in good health. Each CDR3 is given with its conserved first and last residue. D genes are given only for firm matches. Size is omitted from some rows. Given values are once, few, many or a class for expanded clones.

- TRBJ2-1 TRBV10-3 - TGTGCCATCAGTGAGTCACTGGACTACAATGAGCAGTTCTTC CAISESLDYNEQFF
- TRBJ1-6 TRBV3-1/TRBV3-2 - TGTGCCAGCAACCTGGGTAATTCACCCCTCCACTTT CASNLGNSPLHF
- TRBJ2-1 TRBV7-7 - TGTGCTAGCAGCTTAGGGACACAACCTTACAATGAGCAGTTCTTC CASSLGTQPYNEQFF
- TRBJ2-7 TRBV7-4 - TGTGCCAGCAGCTTAGAACCCGGGACCGCCGATTCCTACGAGCAGTACTTC CASSLEPGTADSYEQYF
- TRBJ1-5 TRBV10-3 - TGTGCCGCCACTCCCGATAGCAATCAGCCCCAGCATTTT CAATPDSNQPQHF
TRBD1 TRBJ1-2 TRBV29-1 - TGCAGCGTTGAAGACCGCAGATCCACAGGGGTTGGCTACACCTTC CSVEDRRSTGVGYTF
- TRBJ1-1 TRBV19 - TGTGCCAGTAATCCGGGCCACGGAATGGGTGAAGCTTTCTTT CASNPGHGMGEAFF
- TRBJ2-3 TRBV29-1 - TGCAGCGTGGGAAGTAGCGGATTCACAGATACGCAGTATTTT CSVGSSGFTDTQYF
- TRBJ1-6 TRBV30 - TGTGCCTGGAGTGTCGTGGCAGTGAGTAATTCACCCCTCCACTTT CAWSVVAVSNSPLHF
TRBD1 TRBJ1-2 TRBV9 - TGTGCCAGCAGCCCCTGGACAGGGAATAACTATGGCTACACCTTC CASSPWTGNNYGYTF
- TRBJ1-2 TRBV6-5 - TGTGCCAGCAGCCCGGACATTTGGTATGGCTACACCTTC CASSPDIWYGYTF
- TRBJ2-7 TRBV11-2 - TGTGCCAGCAGCTTAGGAAACTACGAGCAGTACTTC CASSLGNYEQYF
- TRBJ1-1 TRBV7-2 once TGTGCCAGCAGCTTAGGTGGGTCGGCACGGAACACTGAAGCTTTCTTT CASSLGGSARNTEAFF
TRBD2 TRBJ2-2 TRBV6-5 - TGTGCCAGCAGTTACTTGGGAGCGGGAGACACCGGGGAGCTGTTTTTT CASSYLGAGDTGELFF
TRBD2 TRBJ2-1 TRBV15 - TGTGCCACCAGCAGACCTTCCCGACTAGCGGATGAGCAGTTCTTC CATSRPSRLADEQFF
TRBD2 TRBJ2-1 TRBV30 - TGTGCCTGGAGTGGGACTAGCGGGAGGGCCGGGACGATCTTC CAWSGTSGRAGTIF
TRBD2 TRBJ2-7 TRBV7-6 - TGTGCCAGCAGCTTTGCCGGGAGGGCTTTTGGGGCCTACGAGCAGTACTTC CASSFAGRAFGAYEQYF
- TRBJ1-3 TRBV7-8 many TGTGCCAGCAGCTTATCAGGCAGTCGAAACACCATATATTTT CASSLSGSRNTIYF
- TRBJ1-1 TRBV7-8 - TGTGCCAGCAGCTTAAGTTCAGGACTGAACACTGAAGCTTTCTTT CASSLSSGLNTEAFF
TRBD2 TRBJ2-7 TRBV7-3 - TGTGCCAGCAGCCAACGCAGCGGGGCCCCCTACGAGCAGTACTTC CASSQRSGAPYEQYF
TRBD2 TRBJ2-1 TRBV27 - TGTGCCAGCAGTTGGACTAGCGGGAGGCATGAGCAGTTCTTC CASSWTSGRHEQFF
- TRBJ1-3 TRBV21-1 - TGTGCCAGCAGCAATTCAGGAGATCTGGGGAGCTCTGGAAACACCATATATTTT CASSNSGDLGSSGNTIYF
TRBD1 TRBJ2-5 TRBV13 - TGTGCCAGCAGCTTCCGACAGGGTAGGGGGCAAGAGACCCAGTACTTC CASSFRQGRGQETQYF
- TRBJ1-1 TRBV6-2/TRBV6-3 - TGTGCCAGCAGTCGGACGGGGAACACTGAAGCTTTCTTT CASSRTGNTEAFF
TRBD2 TRBJ2-3 TRBV7-8 - TGTGCCAGCAGCGCAGGACTAGCGGGATCCACAGATACGCAGTATTTT CASSAGLAGSTDTQYF
- TRBJ2-7 TRBV2 - TGTGCCAGCAGTGTTTGGGACGAGCAGTACTTC CASSVWDEQYF
- TRBJ1-4 TRBV7-9 - TGTGCCAGCAGCTTCGGCCGTGGGGATGAAAAACTGTTTTTT CASSFGRGDEKLFF
- TRBJ2-3 TRBV6-5 - TGTGCCAGCTCCAGCCTACAGGGCACAGATACGCAGTATTTT CASSSLQGTDTQYF
- TRBJ2-7 TRBV6-5 - TGTGCCAGCAGTTACGAGCGTGTAGCGGAGCAGTACTTC CASSYERVAEQYF
- TRBJ2-3 TRBV18 - TGTGCCAGCTCACCGATGATTACCTACACAGATACGCAGTATTTT CASSPMITYTDTQYF
- TRBJ1-5 TRBV6-2/TRBV6-3 - TGTGCCAGCAGTTACAGCCATCAGCCCCAGCATTTT CASSYSHQPQHF
TRBD1 TRBJ2-5 TRBV6-2/TRBV6-3 - TGTGCCAGCAGTTTGGACAGGGTGGTTCAGACCCAGTACTTC CASSLDRVVQTQYF
- TRBJ1-6 TRBV18 - TGTGCCAGCTCACCAGAGACAGGTTCACCCCTCCACTTT CASSPETGSPLHF
- TRBJ1-5 TRBV9 - TGTGCCAGCAGCGTGGGGGGGGAATGGCCCCAGCATTTT CASSVGGEWPQHF
TRBD1 TRBJ2-3 TRBV2 - TGTGCCAGCCCCCCCCCTGGGACAGGGGGCTTAGATACGCAGTATTTT CASPPPGTGGLDTQYF
- TRBJ1-4 TRBV7-2 - TGTGCCAGCAGCTTATCACAGGGTGGTTCAGAAAAACTGTTTTTT CASSLSQGGSEKLFF
TRBD2 TRBJ2-1 TRBV19 - TGTGCCAGTAGGCCTCATGGGACTAGCGGGTCCTACAATGAGCAGTTCTTC CASRPHGTSGSYNEQFF
- TRBJ2-1 TRBV12-3/TRBV12-4 - TGTGCCAGCAGCCGCCCCGGGGGCGGGGAGCAGTTCTTC CASSRPGGGEQFF
- TRBJ1-5 TRBV6-5 - TGTGCCAGCAGTTCCTTCAGGGGAGGAGAACAGCCCCAGCATTTT CASSSFRGGEQPQHF
- TRBJ2-1 TRBV7-3 few TGTGCCAGCAGCTTAACGAGCGACAATGAGCAGTTCTTC CASSLTSDNEQFF
TRBD2 TRBJ2-7 TRBV6-6 - TGTGCCAGCAGCAAACTAGCGGGAGGCTACGAGCAGTACTTC CASSKLAGGYEQYF
- TRBJ1-1 TRBV18 - TGTGCCAGCTCACCGCAGGGCATGAACACTGAAGCTTTCTTT CASSPQGMNTEAFF
- TRBJ2-1 TRBV6-5 - TGTGCCTCTGCGCTAGCCTACAATGAGCAGTTCTTC CASALAYNEQFF
TRBD2 TRBJ2-1 TRBV7-3 - TGTGCCAGCAGCTTGCTAGCGGGAGGAAATGAGCAGTTCTTC CASSLLAGGNEQFF
TRBD2 TRBJ2-3 TRBV3-1/TRBV3-2 - TGTGCCAGCAGCCAAGAACTAGCGGGAGGGTGGAGCACAGATACGCAGTATTTT CASSQELAGGWSTDTQYF
- TRBJ2-2 TRBV11-3 - TGTGCCAGCAGCTTAGCGGGGAAGGAGCTGTTTTTT CASSLAGKELFF
- TRBJ1-2 TRBV4-3 - TGCGCCAGCAGCCAAGTGATAACTAACTATGGCTACACCTTC CASSQVITNYGYTF
- TRBJ2-1 TRBV11-2 - TGTGCCAGCAGCTCTAAAGGGCTCAATGAGCAGTTCTTC CASSSKGLNEQFF
- TRBJ1-1 TRBV28 - TGTGCCAGCAGTTTGCTTACAGGCTCACGGATGAACACTGAAGCTTTCTTT CASSLLTGSRMNTEAFF
TRBD1 TRBJ1-1 TRBV30 - TGTGCCTCCAGACAGGGGGCCCTTGGAACTGAAGCTTTCTTT CASRQGALGTEAFF
TRBD1 TRBJ1-2 TRBV5-1 - TGCGCCAGCAGCTTGGAACAGGGGAAAAACTATGGCTACACCTTC CASSLEQGKNYGYTF
TRBD1 TRBJ1-2 TRBV5-1 - TGCGCCAGCAGCCCCGGGACAGGAGGTCTCTATGGCTACACCTTC CASSPGTGGLYGYTF